This note documents a single TCR beta chain sequence. This entry belongs to a study of blood T cell repertoires in COVID-19. Study in general: Some COVID-19 samples were acute and others convalescent; all came from the United States, Italy and Spain.

Authors' methods: Reference gene primer amplification gave nucleated cell count estimates. Assay used: immunoSEQ multiplex PCR; TCRdb lists only in-frame clones, some missing. That table is the source of V, J and clone size, and D and trimming were worked out from the DNA. The table includes some 200,000 clones, approximately 86% detected once. All enrollees were about 18 to 100 years old and from fewer than 25 US areas. The material sequenced was PBMCs or T cells enriched from blood (not recorded which). This TCR was recovered from a woman aged 25 to 39 who had recovered from COVID-19.

CDR3 amino acids: CASTSITGGSQFF. The CDR3 nucleotides read TGTGCCAGCACTTCAATTACAGGGGGCTCCCAGTTCTTC. The chain carries TRBV12-3 or TRBV12-4 and TRBJ2-1, with 9 bases matching TRBD1. J was trimmed by 13 bases and V by 7 bases; bases with no gene match: 11. The CDR3 has 13 amino acids.